A single sample gave rise to the 10 T cell receptor beta chains below, sequenced in a study of human T cells and chemical hapten exposure. TCRdb reprocessed the RACE reads with MiXCR, giving one entry per CDR3 protein. The sample consists of 150,000 to 200,000 distinct CDR3 sequences, 25% to 35% of them appearing once. The time point was: patch test 3, about 24 weeks after DPC sensitization. Regarding treatment: therapeutic diphenylcyclopropenone sensitization with weekly scalp DPC. The sample consisted of whole blood, taken in connection with sensitization to the hapten diphenylcyclopropenone (DPC). These receptors came from a woman under 30 with alopecia areata. Some clones in this sample may be carry-over from other donors' samples.

V is TRBV6-5 and J is TRBJ2-5; D is unresolved. Germline CDR1 MNHEY, CDR2 SVGAGI. V lost 5 bases and J lost 1, with 8 bases in between. The CDR3 sequence is 13 residues long. The DNA for the CDR3 is TGTGCCAGCAGTCGACCGACCCAAGAGACCCAGTACTTC. It translates to CASSRPTQETQYF.

The chain has TRBV24-1 and TRBJ2-3; D gene unclear. Per germline, CDR1 KGHDR and CDR2 SFDVKD. The CDR3 runs to 15 residues. V was shortened by 2 bases and J by 6 bases, with 14 bases between the two germline ends. For the CDR3, the DNA is TGTGCCACCAGTGATTCATCCGTACCTCAGGATACGCAGTATTTT. It specifies CATSDSSVPQDTQYF.

The chain joins TRBV7-2 to TRBJ1-6; 9 bases are a match to TRBD1. Germline V gene sequence: CDR1 SGHTA, CDR2 FQGNSA. V dropped 5 bases and J dropped 5; count of bases not matched to a gene: 4. There are 15 residues in the CDR3. CDR3 sequence reads: CASSPDRGDNSPLHF. CDR3 bases: TGTGCCAGCAGCCCAGACAGGGGGGATAATTCACCCCTCCACTTT.

Comment on this clonotype: Without the conserved terminal phenylalanine or tryptophan, this CDR3 likely stems from a read error. The chain uses TRBV10-2 and TRBJ2-3; D is undetermined. Deletions cut 6 bases from V and 2 bases from J, with 15 bases between. Germline V lookup: CDR1 WSHSY, CDR2 SAAADI. The CDR3 is 15 amino acids. The CDR3: CASRGFRGNTDTQYS. The CDR3 coding sequence is TGCGCCAGCAGGGGTTTCCGCGGCAACACAGATACGCAGTATTCT.

The rearrangement uses TRBV20-1 and TRBJ1-1, with D hard to call. Looked up from germline, CDR1 is DFQATT and CDR2 is SNEGSKA (reference sequence). The CDR3 extends over 15 amino acids. Between the trimmed V and J ends, which lost 6 bases and 2 bases, there was a span of 19 bases. CDR3 in amino acids: CSAPGPPFGNTEAFF. The CDR3 DNA is TGCAGTGCCCCTGGCCCACCTTTTGGTAACACTGAAGCTTTCTTT.

This rearrangement joins TRBV7-9 to TRBJ1-1; TRBD1 might be the D (5 bases). Trimming took off 5 bases at V and 0 bases at J, with 13 bases between the two ends. There are 15 residues in the CDR3. CDR1 is SEHNR, CDR2 FQNEAQ, per germline (reference sequence). CDR3 loop: CASSMTALLNTEAFF. The CDR3 nucleotides read TGTGCCAGCAGCATGACAGCTTTACTGAACACTGAAGCTTTCTTT.

This chain links TRBV9 with TRBJ1-6; 9 nucleotides line up with TRBD1. Germline V CDR1 and CDR2: SGDLS, YYNGEE. Trimming took 9 bases from V and 6 from J; bases not matched to a gene: 4. There are 13 residues in the CDR3. The CDR3 region is CATGTGPNSPLHF. The CDR3 DNA follows: TGTGCCACCGGGACAGGGCCTAATTCACCCCTCCACTTT.

The rearrangement uses TRBV20-1 and TRBJ1-2; D is undetermined. Trimming removed 0 bases at V and 7 bases at J, with 6 bases between. CDR1 and CDR2 (germline): DFQATT, SNEGSKA (reference sequence). The CDR3 contains 11 residues. This CDR3 is CSARDTSGYTF. CDR3 DNA sequence: TGCAGTGCTAGAGATACGAGTGGCTACACCTTC.

The chain couples TRBV6-2 or TRBV6-3 to TRBJ1-5; 8 bases align to TRBD1. Germline lookup yields CDR1 MNHEY and CDR2 SVGEGT. V was pared by 2 bases and J by 6 bases, with 6 bases of the junction left unmatched. The CDR3 consists of 15 residues. CDR3 region: CASSYGGQGRQPQHF. The CDR3 region has the DNA TGTGCCAGCAGTTACGGCGGACAGGGCCGTCAGCCCCAGCATTTT.

The chain links TRBV27 to TRBJ2-7; D gene ambiguous. Trimming pared 1 base from V and 4 bases from J, leaving 8 bases between. The length of the CDR3 is 13 residues. Germline V gene data show CDR1 as MNHEY and CDR2 as SMNVEV (reference sequence). The CDR3 DNA follows: TGTGCCAGCAGTTTATTATGGGGTTACGAGCAGTACTTC. This gives the protein CASSLLWGYEQYF.